The 29 T cell receptor beta chains presented below share a single source sample, sequenced in a study of blood T cell repertoires in COVID-19. TCRdb's copy holds only in-frame clones and misses some; the assay was immunoSEQ multiplex PCR. In the table there are approximately 250,000 clones, roughly 88% of which are singletons. The sequenced sample was peripheral blood. These receptors were collected from a woman in her 70s with COVID-19, enrolled during active disease.

This clone was detected a few times. The gene calls are TRBV5-1 and TRBJ2-5; D perhaps matches TRBD2 (5 bases). Trimming removed 0 bases at V and 2 bases at J, with 8 bases between. Germline CDR1 SGHRS, CDR2 YFSETQ. The CDR3 is made up of 14 amino acids. The CDR3 DNA reads as TGCGCCAGCAGCTTGGGGGAGACTCAAGAGACCCAGTACTTC. Protein: CASSLGETQETQYF.

V usage is TRBV4-1 and J usage is TRBJ2-3; D is possibly TRBD2 (6 bases). This CDR3 region has 15 residues. Germline CDR1 reads MGHRA; CDR2 reads YSYEKL. V was pared by 6 bases and J by 2 bases, with 15 bases between. The CDR3 is CASSERAADTDTQYF. CDR3 DNA sequence: TGCGCCAGCAGTGAGCGGGCCGCCGACACAGATACGCAGTATTTT.

The chain couples TRBV7-2 to TRBJ1-1; a possible D gene is TRBD1 (6 bases). There are 12 residues in the CDR3. V was pared by 5 bases and J by 10 bases, with 14 bases between. Germline-derived CDR1 and CDR2 are SGHTA and FQGNSA. CDR3 residues: CASSRFTGTAFF. The CDR3 nucleotides are TGTGCCAGCAGCCGCTTTACAGGGACAGCTTTCTTT.

The rearrangement joins TRBV6-5 to TRBJ1-2, with D tentatively TRBD1 (6 bases). The CDR3 totals 14 residues. From germline, CDR1 is MNHEY and CDR2 SVGAGI. V gave up 5 bases and J gave up 7 bases, with 17 bases separating them. The CDR3 region has the DNA TGTGCCAGCAGTCCCACCGGGGGGGCGCGTGGCTACACCTTC. Translating it yields CASSPTGGARGYTF.

The rearrangement uses TRBV5-4 and TRBJ2-7; 9 positions agree with TRBD1. The germline V gene has CDR1 SGHNT and CDR2 YYREEE (reference sequence). V was pared by 4 bases and J by 1 base, with 9 bases of the junction left unmatched. The CDR3 loop spans 16 amino acids. The CDR3 loop is CASSPAGQGTSYEQYF. The CDR3 DNA sequence: TGTGCCAGCAGCCCCGCGGGACAGGGTACGTCCTACGAGCAGTACTTC.

There are a few counts of this clone. The rearrangement uses TRBV6-1 and TRBJ2-1; 11 bases agree with TRBD2. The germline gives CDR1 MNHNS, CDR2 SASEGT. The CDR3 runs to 17 residues. Trimming took 4 bases from V and 4 from J; bases not matched to a gene: 9. The CDR3 loop is CASSGGLAGFSYNEQFF. CDR3 DNA: TGTGCCAGCAGTGGAGGACTAGCGGGCTTTAGTTACAATGAGCAGTTCTTC.

The V and J genes are TRBV9 and TRBJ2-2, with D perhaps TRBD2 (5 bases). Trimming took off 4 bases at V and 3 bases at J, with 16 bases between the two ends. This CDR3 has 16 amino acids. CDR1 SGDLS and CDR2 YYNGEE come from the germline V gene. CDR3 sequence reads: CASSRLPRNDTGELFF. Here the CDR3 DNA reads TGTGCCAGCAGCCGACTACCGAGGAATGACACCGGGGAGCTGTTTTTT.

The J gene is TRBJ1-3, the V gene TRBV2; D gene unclear. The CDR3 is made up of 11 amino acids. The V gene's germline CDR1 is SNHLY and CDR2 FYNNEI. The V end lost 9 bases, the J end lost 4 bases, and 7 bases lay between the germline ends. The CDR3 region has the DNA TGTGCCAGATCTCAGGGAAACACCATATATTTT. Translated: CARSQGNTIYF.

With regard to this clone: This same CDR3 is encoded by further DNA sequences in the sample. The chain employs TRBV19 and TRBJ2-3; 7 bases map to TRBD1. Germline V gives CDR1 LNHDA, CDR2 SQIVND (reference sequence). After removal of 3 bases from V and 3 bases from J, the junction contained 6 bases not matched to a gene. The CDR3 has 15 residues. The CDR3: CASSIRDSRTDTQYF. CDR3 DNA: TGTGCCAGTAGTATCCGGGACAGTCGGACAGATACGCAGTATTTT.

V usage is TRBV4-1 and J usage is TRBJ1-1; D remains ambiguous. The V gene's germline CDR1 is MGHRA and CDR2 YSYEKL. V lost 4 bases, J lost 1 base, and 10 bases lay in between. CDR3 length: 14 amino acids. Here the CDR3 reads CASSPRRGNTEAFF. In nucleotides, the CDR3 is TGCGCCAGCAGCCCCCGACGGGGGAACACTGAAGCTTTCTTT.

The CDR3 region is CASSLVETSGSSYEQYF. The CDR3 DNA reads TGTGCCAGCAGCTTAGTGGAGACTAGCGGGAGCTCGTACGAGCAGTACTTC. This chain connects TRBV7-2 to TRBJ2-7; 12 nucleotides match TRBD2. J was trimmed by 4 bases and V by 1 base; bases with no gene match: 8. The CDR3 runs to 17 residues. Per germline, CDR1 SGHTA and CDR2 FQGNSA.

V gene TRBV30 combines with J gene TRBJ1-1, with D possibly TRBD1 on 6 matching bases. Trimming removed 0 bases at V and 4 bases at J, with 18 bases between. CDR3 length: 16 amino acids. The germline CDR1 and CDR2 sequences are GTSNPN and SVGIG (reference sequence). CDR3 loop: CAWSVKGPGQITEAFF. CDR3 DNA sequence: TGTGCCTGGAGTGTAAAGGGACCTGGACAGATCACTGAAGCTTTCTTT. Full variable domain (rest looked up from reference TRBV30 and TRBJ1-1): SQTIHQWPATLVQPVGSPLSLECTVEGTSNPNLYWYRQAAGRGLQLLFYSVGIGQISSEVPQNLSASRPQDRQFILSSKKLLLSDSGFYLCAWSVKGPGQITEAFFGQGTRLTVV.

The rearrangement uses TRBV3-1 (or the pseudogene TRBV3-2) and TRBJ2-3; possibly TRBD2 for D (7 bases). Trimming cost V 1 base and J 0 bases, with 11 bases left between them. The CDR3 totals 16 residues. The germline V gene has CDR1 LGHDT and CDR2 YNNKEL (reference sequence). In DNA form, the CDR3 reads TGTGCCAGCAGCCAAGGGCGGGGGCATAGCACAGATACGCAGTATTTT. Encoded protein: CASSQGRGHSTDTQYF.

This sequence joins TRBV5-5 and TRBJ2-5; a possible D gene is TRBD1 (5 bases). Germline V gene sequence: CDR1 SGHKS, CDR2 YYEKEE (reference sequence). Trimming cost V 2 bases and J 5 bases, with 16 bases left between them. There are 15 residues in the CDR3. CDR3 nucleotides: TGTGCCAGCAGCTTAGGGCTCCCCAGGGCCGAGACCCAGTACTTC. Its protein product is CASSLGLPRAETQYF. The whole variable domain, remainder taken from reference TRBV5-5 and TRBJ2-5, is DAGVTQSPTHLIKTRGQQVTLRCSPISGHKSVSWYQQVLGQGPQFIFQYYEKEERGRGNFPDRFSARQFPNYSSELNVNALLLGDSALYLCASSLGLPRAETQYFGPGTRLLVL.

V is TRBV5-4 and J is TRBJ2-7; TRBD2 matches at 8 bases. The V gene end was trimmed by 2 bases and the J gene end by 4 bases; junction bases not matched to a gene: 5. This CDR3 region has 14 residues. The V gene's germline CDR1 is SGHNT and CDR2 YYREEE (reference sequence). Here the CDR3 reads CASSLSGRSYEQYF. The CDR3 DNA reads TGTGCCAGCAGCTTAAGCGGGAGATCTTACGAGCAGTACTTC.

The chain links TRBV19 to TRBJ1-2, with D tentatively TRBD1 (5 bases). CDR3 length: 13 residues. Germline V gene lookup returns CDR1 LNHDA and CDR2 SQIVND (reference sequence). V dropped 7 bases and J dropped 7 bases, with 16 bases sitting between them. The CDR3 DNA reads TGTGCCAGTATGGCCAGGGATTGGTCTGGCTACACCTTC. Its translation is CASMARDWSGYTF.

The chain uses TRBV5-4 and TRBJ2-7; 13 bases align to TRBD2. The CDR3 loop spans 16 amino acids. Germline CDR1 SGHNT, CDR2 YYREEE (reference sequence). The junction had 4 bases not matched to a gene; V was cut back by 3 bases and J by 1 base. CDR3 region: CASSSPGLAGSYEQYF. Here the CDR3 DNA reads TGTGCCAGCAGCTCCCCGGGACTAGCGGGATCCTACGAGCAGTACTTC.

A word on this clone: This specimen includes other DNA sequences encoding the same CDR3. This rearrangement joins TRBV6-5 to TRBJ2-7, with 8 bases identical to TRBD1. Per germline, CDR1 MNHEY and CDR2 SVGAGI. This CDR3 has 13 amino acids. The V gene end was trimmed by 6 bases and the J gene end by 2 bases; junction bases not matched to a gene: 3. The CDR3 is CASSGQGTYEQYF. In DNA form, the CDR3 reads TGTGCCAGCAGCGGACAGGGAACCTACGAGCAGTACTTC.

The chain is built from TRBV5-1 and TRBJ1-2; no reliable D call. V gave up 2 bases and J gave up 8 bases, with 13 bases separating them. The V gene's germline CDR1 is SGHRS and CDR2 YFSETQ. The CDR3 runs 13 residues. The CDR3 here is CASSFGTERGYTF. CDR3 DNA: TGCGCCAGCAGCTTCGGAACAGAGCGGGGCTACACCTTC.

The chain is built from TRBV5-6 and TRBJ1-6; 8 bases line up with TRBD1. The germline CDR1 and CDR2 sequences are SGHDT and YYEEEE. The CDR3 spans 16 residues. With V trimmed by 4 bases and J by 9 bases, 12 bases remained unmatched. The CDR3, as DNA: TGTGCCAGCAGCCTATTTAGCAGGGGGCGAATTTCACCCCTCCACTTT. This encodes CASSLFSRGRISPLHF.

The chain links TRBV7-3 to TRBJ2-6; TRBD2 agrees at 9 bases. Germline V gene lookup returns CDR1 SGHTA and CDR2 FQGTGA. The CDR3 has 16 residues. The trim removed 9 bases at V and 0 bases at J, leaving 6 bases unmatched. The CDR3 DNA is TGTGCCAGACCGGGGACTAGCTACTCTGGGGCCAACGTCCTGACTTTC. Encoded protein: CARPGTSYSGANVLTF.

CDR3 loop: CASSLGQHGTNEKLFF. Here the CDR3 DNA reads TGTGCCAGCAGCTTGGGACAACATGGGACTAATGAAAAACTGTTTTTT. The rearrangement links TRBV5-6 to TRBJ1-4; no clear D gene. CDR3 length: 16 amino acids. Germline V gives CDR1 SGHDT, CDR2 YYEEEE. V gave up 0 bases and J gave up 2 bases, with 11 bases separating them.

This clone has more than one count but fewer than ten. This chain uses TRBV21-1 with TRBJ2-1; the DNA was not compared with TRBD2, the D call given in the table. TRBV21-1 is described as a pseudogene. CDR3 size: 17 residues. The CDR3 protein is CASSNNPGLVNYNEQFF. The CDR3 DNA is TGTGCCAGCAGCAACAACCCGGGACTAGTAAACTACAATGAGCAGTTCTTC.

The chain combines TRBV4-1 with TRBJ2-5, with TRBD1 matching 9 bases. The CDR3 is 18 residues long. Trimming took 3 bases from V and 2 from J; bases not matched to a gene: 13. Looked up from germline, CDR1 is MGHRA and CDR2 is YSYEKL. CDR3 residues: CASSQFLTSGTGQETQYF. CDR3 bases: TGCGCCAGCAGCCAGTTTTTAACAAGCGGGACAGGGCAAGAGACCCAGTACTTC.

The chain has TRBV18 and TRBJ2-3; 15 nucleotides match TRBD2. The CDR3 totals 17 residues. Germline V gene sequence: CDR1 KGHSH, CDR2 LQKENI. Unmatched junction bases numbered 5, after V lost 3 bases and J lost 4 bases. The CDR3 sequence is CASSPGLAGGGADTQYF. The CDR3 DNA is TGTGCCAGCTCACCGGGACTAGCGGGAGGAGGAGCAGATACGCAGTATTTT.

The rearrangement joins TRBV24-1 to TRBJ1-5; D is possibly TRBD1 (5 bases). Trimming took off 4 bases at V and 7 bases at J, with 7 bases between the two ends. The CDR3 has 12 residues. Germline lookup yields CDR1 KGHDR and CDR2 SFDVKD. CDR3 DNA sequence: TGTGCCACCAGTGACGACAGCCAGCCCCAGCATTTT. Translating it yields CATSDDSQPQHF.

This clone was detected once. The chain couples TRBV24-1 to TRBJ2-1, with TRBD1 identical over 9 bases. The CDR3 totals 15 residues. Germline-derived CDR1 and CDR2 are KGHDR and SFDVKD. The trim removed 2 bases at V and 5 bases at J, leaving 3 bases unmatched. The CDR3 coding sequence is TGTGCCACCAGTGATTATGGGACAGGGAACAATGAGCAGTTCTTC. Protein product: CATSDYGTGNNEQFF.

The rearrangement links TRBV19 to TRBJ2-3; 9 bases map to TRBD2. The CDR3 totals 17 residues. Germline CDR1 reads LNHDA; CDR2 reads SQIVND (reference sequence). The J segment lost 2 bases and the V segment lost 8 bases, leaving 14 bases of the junction unmatched. The CDR3, as DNA: TGTGCCAGTGCAAAGCGCAGCGGGAGGATTCACACAGATACGCAGTATTTT. It codes for CASAKRSGRIHTDTQYF.

The chain is built from TRBV2 and TRBJ2-3; D possibly corresponds to TRBD1 (7 bases). Per the germline V gene, CDR1 is SNHLY and CDR2 is FYNNEI. V was cut by 5 bases and J by 7 bases, with 10 bases left in between. This CDR3 comprises 12 residues. The CDR3 DNA sequence: TGTGCCAGCAGTCAGGGGGGAAATACGCAGTATTTT. It translates to CASSQGGNTQYF. The entire variable domain, with the rest obtained from reference TRBV2 and TRBJ2-3, is as follows: EPEVTQTPSHQVTQMGQEVILRCVPISNHLYFYWYRQILGQKVEFLVSFYNNEISEKSEIFDDQFSVERPDGSNFTLKIRSTKLEDSAMYFCASSQGGNTQYFGPGTRLTVL.